Below, 19 T cell receptor beta chains from the same sample are listed, as sequenced in a study of monozygotic twins with inflammatory bowel disease. TCRdb reprocessed the 5' RACE reads; each CDR3 protein has one entry and no DNA is given. The sample table includes some 100,000 distinct CDR3 sequences. Sequencing was performed on blood. Source of these receptors: a human donor with ulcerative colitis or Crohn's disease, or a healthy co-twin of an affected twin (not recorded which).

The chain uses TRBV20-1 and TRBJ2-7. Germline loops: CDR1 DFQATT, CDR2 SNEGSKA (reference sequence). The CDR3 extends over 13 amino acids. The chain's CDR3 is CSAREGEVYEQYF.

V is TRBV20-1 and J is TRBJ2-1; TCRdb lists TRBD2, though no DNA is available to test this call. CDR1 and CDR2 (germline): DFQATT, SNEGSKA (reference sequence). The CDR3 covers 13 residues. Here the CDR3 reads CSASMGLDNEQFF.

This CDR3 is CASSVNRAEETQYF. The chain combines TRBV6-1 with TRBJ2-5; TCRdb calls TRBD1, which cannot be checked without DNA. CDR1 is MNHNS and CDR2 is SASEGT in the germline V gene. This CDR3 contains 14 residues.

J is TRBJ1-4 and V is TRBV2; the D gene TCRdb calls, TRBD1, cannot be checked with no DNA. From germline, CDR1 is SNHLY and CDR2 FYNNEI. The CDR3 loop spans 17 amino acids. This CDR3 is CASSGGTVTATNEKLFF.

The CDR3: CASSLEGLRDTQYF. The chain uses TRBV11-2 and TRBJ2-3; the TCRdb call, TRBD2, lacks DNA for checking. CDR1 is SGHAT, CDR2 FQNNGV, per germline. The CDR3 length is 14 residues.

The genes are TRBV12-3 or TRBV12-4 and TRBJ1-1. The CDR3 contains 14 residues. The CDR3: CASSQLPRGTEAFF.

V gene TRBV6-6 combines with J gene TRBJ1-2; there is no DNA to check the TCRdb D call of TRBD1. Looked up from germline, CDR1 is MNHNY and CDR2 is SVGAGI (reference sequence). There are 14 residues in the CDR3. The CDR3 spells CASSYSPGFSGYTF.

This rearrangement joins TRBV3-1 to TRBJ2-5; the TCRdb call, TRBD1, lacks DNA for checking. CDR3 size: 16 residues. Germline V gene sequence: CDR1 LGHDT, CDR2 YNNKEL (reference sequence). CDR3 amino acids: CASSQDPGHSGETQYF.

This chain uses TRBV27 with TRBJ2-2; TCRdb lists TRBD1, though no DNA is available to test this call. This CDR3 spans 15 amino acids. Per the germline V gene, CDR1 is MNHEY and CDR2 is SMNVEV (reference sequence). CDR3 sequence reads: CASSSTTGLAGELFF.

The CDR3 sequence is CASSLGPGQYYEQYF. The V and J genes are TRBV5-1 and TRBJ2-7; without DNA, the TCRdb call of TRBD1 cannot be checked. Germline lookup yields CDR1 SGHRS and CDR2 YFSETQ. This CDR3 is built from 15 residues.

The J gene is TRBJ2-1, the V gene TRBV11-3; TCRdb indicates TRBD2, and absent DNA this call remains unverified. The germline gives CDR1 SGHNT, CDR2 YENEEA. This CDR3 contains 15 residues. The CDR3 loop reads CASSLAGALDNEQFF.

The chain employs TRBV9 and TRBJ2-4. CDR3 size: 12 residues. CDR1 SGDLS and CDR2 YYNGEE come from the germline V gene. This chain's CDR3 is CASSLDEDIQYF.

The rearrangement joins TRBV5-1 to TRBJ2-7; TCRdb's D gene call, TRBD2, goes unchecked for lack of DNA. The germline V gene has CDR1 SGHRS and CDR2 YFSETQ. This CDR3 has 18 residues. CDR3 residues: CASSWGLAGGLNSYEQYF.

The chain employs TRBV7-8 and TRBJ1-5; TCRdb's D call of TRBD1 is untestable without DNA. In germline, CDR1 is SGHVS, CDR2 FQNEAQ. The CDR3 is made up of 14 amino acids. CDR3 loop: CASSSGQGGQPQHF. The full variable domain, completed using reference TRBV7-8 and TRBJ1-5, is GAGVSQSPRYKVAKRGQDVALRCDPISGHVSLFWYQQALGQGPEFLTYFQNEAQLDKSGLPSDRFFAERPEGSVSTLKIQRTQQEDSAVYLCASSSGQGGQPQHFGDGTRLSIL.

J is TRBJ2-1 and V is TRBV29-1; absent DNA, TCRdb's TRBD2 call cannot be checked. Germline-derived CDR1 and CDR2 are SQVTM and ANQGSEA. The CDR3 spans 16 residues. CDR3 amino acids: CSVSSGQGALRNEQFF.

This chain connects TRBV11-2 to TRBJ1-5; the TRBD1 assignment by TCRdb is unverifiable without DNA. The CDR3 consists of 20 residues. CDR1 and CDR2 (germline): SGHAT, FQNNGV. CDR3 region: CASSPSSPGGGRYSNQPQHF.

The rearrangement links TRBV11-2 to TRBJ1-4. Germline-derived CDR1 and CDR2 are SGHAT and FQNNGV. This CDR3 has 14 amino acids. Here the CDR3 reads CASSLGATNEKLFF.

CDR3 region: CASSLGTRISTDTQYF. The gene calls are TRBV5-6 and TRBJ2-3; TCRdb's assignment of TRBD2 cannot be checked, as there is no DNA. From germline, CDR1 is SGHDT and CDR2 YYEEEE. This CDR3 spans 16 amino acids.

The chain recombines TRBV6-5 with TRBJ1-1. Germline CDR1 MNHEY, CDR2 SVGAGI. This CDR3 has 15 amino acids. CDR3 protein: CASSYSSLQGGVAFF.